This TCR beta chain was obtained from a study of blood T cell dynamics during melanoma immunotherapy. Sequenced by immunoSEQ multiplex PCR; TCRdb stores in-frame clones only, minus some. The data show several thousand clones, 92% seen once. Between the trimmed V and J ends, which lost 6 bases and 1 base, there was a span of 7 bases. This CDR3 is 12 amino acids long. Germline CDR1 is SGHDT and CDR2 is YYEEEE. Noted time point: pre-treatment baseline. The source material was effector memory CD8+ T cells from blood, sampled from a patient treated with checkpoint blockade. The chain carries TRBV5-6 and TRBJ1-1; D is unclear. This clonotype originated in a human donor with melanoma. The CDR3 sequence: CASTKPNTEAFF. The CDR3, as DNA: TGTGCCAGCACGAAACCGAACACTGAAGCTTTCTTT.